A selection of T cell receptor beta chains follows, all from one sample in a study of T cell responses to AZD1222 COVID-19 vaccine. Repertoires were generated with immunoSEQ multiplex PCR, while TCRdb's copy carries only in-frame clones and drops some. The sample has 100,000 to 150,000 clones, around 86% seen once; the top ten hold 6.3%. The sample in question was peripheral blood, obtained on day 0 of AZD1222 vaccination. The receptors were gathered from an adult in good health. CDR3s include the opening cysteine and the closing phenylalanine or tryptophan. D genes are given only for firm matches. A clone size is listed for some rows: how often the clone was seen (once, few, many), or a class if it is expanded.

v_gene: TRBV5-1; d_gene: -; abundance: -; j_gene: TRBJ1-1; CDR3aa: CASSLESETSGFF; CDR3nt: TGCGCCAGCAGCTTGGAGAGTGAAACGAGCGGTTTCTTT
v_gene: TRBV5-1; d_gene: -; abundance: once; j_gene: TRBJ2-2; CDR3aa: CASSHDIGNPNTGELFF; CDR3nt: TGCGCCAGCAGCCATGACATTGGAAATCCGAACACCGGGGAGCTGTTTTTT
v_gene: TRBV7-9; d_gene: TRBD1; abundance: -; j_gene: TRBJ2-2; CDR3aa: CASRGTGLNTGELFF; CDR3nt: TGTGCCAGCAGGGGGACAGGGTTGAACACCGGGGAGCTGTTTTTT
v_gene: TRBV9; d_gene: -; abundance: -; j_gene: TRBJ2-1; CDR3aa: CASSPSGNNEQFF; CDR3nt: TGTGCCAGCAGCCCATCCGGGAACAATGAGCAGTTCTTC
v_gene: TRBV6-5; d_gene: -; abundance: -; j_gene: TRBJ1-5; CDR3aa: CASSFGANQPQHF; CDR3nt: TGTGCCAGCAGTTTCGGGGCGAATCAGCCCCAGCATTTT
v_gene: TRBV30; d_gene: TRBD1; abundance: -; j_gene: TRBJ1-1; CDR3aa: CAWRPTGVGAFF; CDR3nt: TGTGCCTGGAGGCCAACAGGGGTTGGAGCTTTCTTT
v_gene: TRBV4-1; d_gene: -; abundance: -; j_gene: TRBJ2-7; CDR3aa: CASSREGSGGEQYF; CDR3nt: TGCGCCAGCAGCCGAGAGGGATCTGGGGGCGAGCAGTACTTC
v_gene: TRBV9; d_gene: -; abundance: -; j_gene: TRBJ1-3; CDR3aa: CASSGTFGNTIYF; CDR3nt: TGTGCCAGCAGCGGGACGTTTGGAAACACCATATATTTT
v_gene: TRBV29-1; d_gene: -; abundance: few; j_gene: TRBJ1-3; CDR3aa: CSVEGDGNTIYF; CDR3nt: TGCAGCGTTGAGGGGGATGGAAACACCATATATTTT
v_gene: TRBV7-3; d_gene: -; abundance: -; j_gene: TRBJ2-2; CDR3aa: CASSAIGNTGELFF; CDR3nt: TGTGCCAGCAGCGCCATTGGGAACACCGGGGAGCTGTTTTTT
v_gene: TRBV2; d_gene: TRBD1; abundance: -; j_gene: TRBJ1-4; CDR3aa: CASRDSTTTNEKLFF; CDR3nt: TGTGCCAGCCGGGACAGCACTACAACTAATGAAAAACTGTTTTTT
v_gene: TRBV7-6; d_gene: TRBD1; abundance: -; j_gene: TRBJ2-1; CDR3aa: CASSSGTGESYNEQFF; CDR3nt: TGTGCCAGCAGCTCAGGCACAGGGGAAAGCTACAATGAGCAGTTCTTC
v_gene: TRBV7-8; d_gene: -; abundance: -; j_gene: TRBJ1-5; CDR3aa: CASSLGGYNQPQHF; CDR3nt: TGTGCCAGCAGCTTGGGGGGGTACAATCAGCCCCAGCATTTT
v_gene: TRBV6-4; d_gene: -; abundance: -; j_gene: TRBJ1-3; CDR3aa: CASRATGTTGNTIYF; CDR3nt: TGTGCCAGCAGAGCCACCGGGACGACTGGAAACACCATATATTTT
v_gene: TRBV9; d_gene: -; abundance: -; j_gene: TRBJ2-5; CDR3aa: CASSVESPWETQYF; CDR3nt: TGTGCCAGCAGCGTAGAGAGCCCTTGGGAGACCCAGTACTTC